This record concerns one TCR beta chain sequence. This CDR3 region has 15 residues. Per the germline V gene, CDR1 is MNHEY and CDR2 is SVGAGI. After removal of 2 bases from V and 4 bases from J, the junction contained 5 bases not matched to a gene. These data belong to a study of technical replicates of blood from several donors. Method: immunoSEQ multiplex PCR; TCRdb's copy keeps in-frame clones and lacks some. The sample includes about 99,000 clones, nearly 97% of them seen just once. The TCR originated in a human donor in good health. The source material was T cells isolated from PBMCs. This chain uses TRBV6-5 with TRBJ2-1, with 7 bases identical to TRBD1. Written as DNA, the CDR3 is TGTGCCAGCAGTTACGGGACAGCCCTTTACAATGAGCAGTTCTTC. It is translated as CASSYGTALYNEQFF.